These 20 T cell receptor beta chains came from one sample sequenced in a study of T cells expressing NK-cell markers. Using the 5' RACE reads, TCRdb records one entry per CDR3 protein without DNA. This sample contains more than 90,000 distinct CDR3 sequences. Sequenced sample: blood T cells: a sorted CD56 or NKG2C T cell subset, CD4+ or CD8+ T cells, or bulk PBMC T cells (not recorded which). Every receptor here comes from a woman aged 18 to 75 in good health.

The chain uses TRBV29-1 and TRBJ2-2. This CDR3 comprises 13 residues. Per germline, CDR1 SQVTM and CDR2 ANQGSEA. CDR3 amino acids: CSVEQEYTGELFF.

The gene calls are TRBV30 and TRBJ1-1; without DNA, the TCRdb call of TRBD1 cannot be checked. CDR1 is GTSNPN, CDR2 SVGIG, per germline (reference sequence). The CDR3 has 13 residues. Here the CDR3 reads CAWSVTGGTEAFF. The whole variable domain, remainder taken from reference TRBV30 and TRBJ1-1, is SQTIHQWPATLVQPVGSPLSLECTVEGTSNPNLYWYRQAAGRGLQLLFYSVGIGQISSEVPQNLSASRPQDRQFILSSKKLLLSDSGFYLCAWSVTGGTEAFFGQGTRLTVV.

V gene TRBV3-1 combines with J gene TRBJ2-2; TCRdb returns TRBD2, unconfirmable since there is no DNA. The CDR3 is made up of 15 amino acids. Germline values: CDR1 LGHDT, CDR2 YNNKEL (reference sequence). The CDR3: CASSQSAGSTGELFF.

J is TRBJ2-3 and V is TRBV27; TCRdb's assignment of TRBD2 cannot be checked, as there is no DNA. Germline CDR1 MNHEY, CDR2 SMNVEV (reference sequence). This CDR3 region has 15 residues. CDR3 region: CASRLAGGRTDTQYF.

The V and J genes are TRBV30 and TRBJ2-7. The CDR3 spans 12 residues. Germline loops: CDR1 GTSNPN, CDR2 SVGIG (reference sequence). This CDR3 reads CAWCHPGYEQYF.

This CDR3 reads CASSDSERQGSYEQYF. This chain links TRBV9 with TRBJ2-7. Germline values: CDR1 SGDLS, CDR2 YYNGEE. CDR3 length: 16 amino acids.

The rearrangement uses TRBV4-1 and TRBJ2-3; TCRdb calls TRBD1, which cannot be checked without DNA. The CDR3 has 12 amino acids. Per germline, CDR1 MGHRA and CDR2 YSYEKL. CDR3: CASSVQGDTQYF.

The chain couples TRBV5-5 to TRBJ2-2; TCRdb selects TRBD2, and the lack of DNA leaves this call unchecked. The CDR3 extends over 12 amino acids. Germline V gives CDR1 SGHKS, CDR2 YYEKEE (reference sequence). The CDR3 sequence is CASSFGSGELFF.

This chain joins TRBV7-3 and TRBJ2-7; TCRdb names TRBD1, which stays unverified in the absence of DNA. CDR3 length: 14 residues. In germline, CDR1 is SGHTA, CDR2 FQGTGA. The CDR3: CASSSEPGHYEQYF.

This chain joins TRBV10-3 and TRBJ2-1; the D call of TRBD2 rests on TCRdb alone, since no DNA is present to check it. CDR3 length: 19 residues. Looked up from germline, CDR1 is ENHRY and CDR2 is SYGVKD. The CDR3 sequence: CAISESLWSGGTDYNEQFF.

The CDR3 sequence is CSARLAGEQYF. This chain uses TRBV20-1 with TRBJ2-7; with no DNA, the TCRdb D assignment of TRBD2 cannot be verified. The CDR3 has 11 amino acids. Germline V gene sequence: CDR1 DFQATT, CDR2 SNEGSKA (reference sequence).

V is TRBV7-9 and J is TRBJ2-1; absent DNA, TCRdb's TRBD1 call cannot be checked. Per germline, CDR1 SEHNR and CDR2 FQNEAQ (reference sequence). The CDR3 loop spans 13 amino acids. The CDR3 loop is CASSSPGGNEQFF.

The chain uses TRBV5-1 and TRBJ2-1. CDR3 length equals 13 residues. From germline, CDR1 is SGHRS and CDR2 YFSETQ. CDR3 in amino acids: CASSLVVYNEQFF.

This chain uses TRBV5-4 with TRBJ2-1; as DNA is missing, the TRBD1 call by TCRdb cannot be tested. CDR1 SGHNT and CDR2 YYREEE come from the germline V gene (reference sequence). The CDR3 length is 13 residues. CDR3 in amino acids: CASSSGPGWFTFF.

The V gene is TRBV20-1, the J gene TRBJ2-7; the TCRdb call, TRBD1, lacks DNA for checking. CDR1 is DFQATT and CDR2 is SNEGSKA in the germline V gene (reference sequence). The CDR3 sequence is 17 residues long. CDR3 residues: CSASTVGAPGGGYEQYF.

The V gene is TRBV10-2, the J gene TRBJ1-5; TCRdb's D gene call, TRBD1, goes unchecked for lack of DNA. The CDR3 runs 13 residues. Germline assignment: CDR1 WSHSY and CDR2 SAAADI. The CDR3 spells CASSDRGQQPQHF.

The chain is built from TRBV5-1 and TRBJ2-7. The CDR3 is made up of 16 amino acids. CDR1 and CDR2 (germline): SGHRS, YFSETQ. The CDR3 protein is CASTGAIDGNSYEQYF.

This sequence joins TRBV4-1 and TRBJ1-1. This CDR3 spans 15 amino acids. CDR1 and CDR2 (germline): MGHRA, YSYEKL. CDR3 loop: CASTPNTGMNTEAFF.

The chain links TRBV4-2 to TRBJ2-7; as DNA is missing, the TRBD2 call by TCRdb cannot be tested. The germline V gene encodes CDR1 LGHNA and CDR2 YNFKEQ. The CDR3 has 15 residues. The CDR3 region is CASSQVPAAGYEQYF.

This clonotype is large by frequency. This chain uses TRBV20-1 with TRBJ2-4; absent DNA, TCRdb's TRBD1 call cannot be checked. CDR1 DFQATT and CDR2 SNEGSKA come from the germline V gene (reference sequence). The CDR3 runs 14 residues. The CDR3 spells CSAPRDGDSNIQYF.